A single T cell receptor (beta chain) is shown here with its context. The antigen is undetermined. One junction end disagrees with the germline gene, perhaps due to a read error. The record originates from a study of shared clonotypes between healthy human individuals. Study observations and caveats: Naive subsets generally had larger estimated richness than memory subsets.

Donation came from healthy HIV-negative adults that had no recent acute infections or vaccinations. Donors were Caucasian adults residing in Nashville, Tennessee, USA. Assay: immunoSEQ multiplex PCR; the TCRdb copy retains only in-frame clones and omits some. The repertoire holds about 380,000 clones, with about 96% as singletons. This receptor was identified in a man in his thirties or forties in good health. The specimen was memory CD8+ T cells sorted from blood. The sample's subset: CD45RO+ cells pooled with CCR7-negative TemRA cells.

CDR3 sequence reads: CASSSGLENEQFF. The CDR3 DNA reads as TGTGCTAGCAGCTCTGGACTTGAGAATGAGCAGTTCTTC. The chain combines TRBV7-7 with TRBJ2-1; a possible D gene is TRBD2 (5 bases). The germline gives CDR1 SSHAT, CDR2 FNYEAQ (reference sequence). This CDR3 is built from 13 residues.